A single sample gave rise to the 20 T cell receptor beta chains below, sequenced in a study of shared clonotypes between healthy human individuals. Sequencing used immunoSEQ multiplex PCR; TCRdb keeps in-frame clones, though not all of them. Of approximately 1,500,000 clones in the sample, around 97% were seen once. The sequenced sample was naive CD4+ T cells sorted from blood. Subset denoted: CD45RA+ positively selected. These receptors originate from a man between 25 and 39 years old in good health.

This chain joins TRBV6-5 and TRBJ2-1, with D unclear. The germline gives CDR1 MNHEY, CDR2 SVGAGI. V dropped 7 bases and J dropped 4 bases, with 5 bases sitting between them. The CDR3 is 11 amino acids. CDR3 sequence reads: CASMGYNEQFF. As DNA, the CDR3 is TGTGCCAGCATGGGTTACAATGAGCAGTTCTTC.

V and J are TRBV5-5 and TRBJ2-1, with D possibly being TRBD1 (5 bases). Trimming left V 4 bases short and J 4 bases short, with 12 bases between. Germline CDR1 reads SGHKS; CDR2 reads YYEKEE (reference sequence). This CDR3 spans 14 amino acids. CDR3 in DNA: TGTGCCAGCAGCAAAGATGCAGGGTACAATGAGCAGTTCTTC. This encodes CASSKDAGYNEQFF.

The gene calls are TRBV13 and TRBJ2-7; the D is unclear. Trimming left V 6 bases short and J 8 bases short, with 11 bases between. CDR3 length equals 11 residues. The germline V gene has CDR1 PRHDT and CDR2 FYEKMQ (reference sequence). The CDR3 is CASSSASQQYF. The CDR3 DNA sequence: TGTGCCAGCAGTTCCGCTTCGCAGCAGTACTTC.

V gene TRBV27 combines with J gene TRBJ1-4; D is ambiguous. V was trimmed by 9 bases and J by 1 base, leaving 15 bases between them. Germline CDR1 MNHEY, CDR2 SMNVEV (reference sequence). The CDR3 sequence is 15 residues long. The DNA for the CDR3 is TGTGCCAGTGCGCTGGCGATCGTAACTAATGAAAAACTGTTTTTT. Translating gives CASALAIVTNEKLFF.

V gene TRBV9 combines with J gene TRBJ2-7; D may be TRBD1 or TRBD2 (5 bases each). V lost 2 bases and J lost 6, with 15 bases in between. CDR3 length equals 14 residues. Germline V gene lookup returns CDR1 SGDLS and CDR2 YYNGEE. The CDR3 region is CASSVSGSGAEQYF. In nucleotides, the CDR3 is TGTGCCAGCAGCGTGAGTGGGAGTGGGGCCGAGCAGTACTTC.

This chain links TRBV10-3 with TRBJ1-2, with D unclear. There are 12 residues in the CDR3. The V and J ends lost 0 bases and 8 bases respectively, with 7 bases between them. In germline, CDR1 is ENHRY, CDR2 SYGVKD. CDR3 nucleotide sequence: TGTGCCATCAGTGAGTCGCTAGCGGGCTACACCTTC. Translating it yields CAISESLAGYTF.

V gene TRBV4-1 combines with J gene TRBJ2-5; 11 nucleotides align to TRBD2. Germline CDR1 reads MGHRA; CDR2 reads YSYEKL. There are 17 residues in the CDR3. Losses at the gene ends were 0 bases for V and 1 base for J; bases not matched to a gene: 4. This chain's CDR3 is CASSQDWTSGLQETQYF. As DNA, the CDR3 is TGCGCCAGCAGCCAAGATTGGACTAGCGGGCTCCAAGAGACCCAGTACTTC.

The chain joins TRBV7-9 to TRBJ2-7; possibly TRBD1 for D (6 bases). With 3 bases removed from V and 3 bases from J, the gap between germline ends came to 21 bases. Per germline, CDR1 SEHNR and CDR2 FQNEAQ (reference sequence). This CDR3 region has 17 residues. The CDR3 nucleotides are TGTGCCAGCAGCTTCCCTTTCCCCCTCGACAGGCACTACGAGCAGTACTTC. Translation: CASSFPFPLDRHYEQYF.

The rearrangement uses TRBV15 and TRBJ2-1; D gene uncertain. The CDR3 sequence is 15 residues long. V lost 1 base and J lost 3, with 10 bases in between. The germline gives CDR1 LNHNV, CDR2 YYDKDF (reference sequence). The CDR3 protein is CATSRVRADYNEQFF. The CDR3 DNA is TGTGCCACCAGCAGAGTTCGGGCGGACTACAATGAGCAGTTCTTC.

J is TRBJ2-7 and V is TRBV7-9; 9 bases are shared with TRBD2. The trim removed 6 bases at V and 0 bases at J, leaving 3 bases unmatched. Germline-derived CDR1 and CDR2 are SEHNR and FQNEAQ (reference sequence). The CDR3 loop spans 14 amino acids. DNA for the CDR3: TGTGCCAGCAGGGATAGCGGGGGCTCCTACGAGCAGTACTTC. Translating it yields CASRDSGGSYEQYF.

DNA of the CDR3: TGTGCCAGCAGTTTAGAGGGACGGACCAATCAGCCCCAGCATTTT. Its translation is CASSLEGRTNQPQHF. This chain links TRBV27 with TRBJ1-5; D perhaps matches TRBD1 (5 bases). The CDR3 extends over 15 amino acids. CDR1 is MNHEY and CDR2 is SMNVEV in the germline V gene (reference sequence). The V and J ends lost 2 bases and 3 bases respectively, with 11 bases between them.

This clone appeared once. The CDR3 protein is CATSRDPDTQYF. The CDR3 coding sequence is TGTGCCACCAGCAGAGATCCCGATACGCAGTATTTT. V usage is TRBV15 and J usage is TRBJ2-3; no definite D call. The length of the CDR3 is 12 residues. Per germline, CDR1 LNHNV and CDR2 YYDKDF (reference sequence). Between the trimmed V and J ends, which lost 0 bases and 6 bases, there was a span of 4 bases.

This clone is a singleton in its sample. The chain links TRBV7-2 to TRBJ2-6, with no clear D. Germline CDR1 and CDR2: SGHTA and FQGNSA. The CDR3 length is 17 residues. V lost 5 bases and J lost 0, with 14 bases in between. CDR3 sequence reads: CASSPEPPDSGANVLTF. Here the CDR3 DNA reads TGTGCCAGCAGCCCCGAACCCCCAGACTCTGGGGCCAACGTCCTGACTTTC.

The J gene is TRBJ1-1, the V gene TRBV2; no firm D call. The ends were cut back, 3 bases at V and 1 base at J, with 9 bases in the middle. The germline gives CDR1 SNHLY, CDR2 FYNNEI. This CDR3 has 14 amino acids. CDR3 loop: CASSDPTPNTEAFF. CDR3 coding DNA: TGTGCCAGCAGTGATCCCACACCGAACACTGAAGCTTTCTTT.

The V call is TRBV28, the J call TRBJ2-7; D is unclear. Germline V CDR1 and CDR2: MDHEN, SYDVKM. The CDR3 contains 13 residues. The CDR3 nucleotides are TGTGTCGCTGAAAACGGAGCCCGCTACGAGCAGTACTTC. It encodes CVAENGARYEQYF.

The V and J genes are TRBV30 and TRBJ2-7; 9 bases are shared with TRBD2. The CDR3 is 14 amino acids. The V gene end was trimmed by 5 bases and the J gene end by 6 bases; junction bases not matched to a gene: 11. Germline V gives CDR1 GTSNPN, CDR2 SVGIG (reference sequence). The CDR3 sequence is CAWVRSGRSSEQYF. The CDR3 DNA reads TGTGCCTGGGTAAGAAGCGGGAGGAGCAGCGAGCAGTACTTC.

This sequence joins TRBV7-2 and TRBJ2-5, with D possibly matching TRBD2 (5 bases). V shed 2 bases and J shed 8 bases, with 18 bases lying between them. Germline V lookup: CDR1 SGHTA, CDR2 FQGNSA. The length of the CDR3 is 15 residues. Written as DNA, the CDR3 is TGTGCCAGCAGCTTATCGGGGTCTTCAGGTCTCACCCAGTACTTC. Translation gives CASSLSGSSGLTQYF.

The chain recombines TRBV10-3 with TRBJ2-7, with 7 bases aligning to TRBD1. The CDR3 contains 15 residues. The V gene end was trimmed by 6 bases and the J gene end by 5 bases; junction bases not matched to a gene: 13. Looked up from germline, CDR1 is ENHRY and CDR2 is SYGVKD. As DNA, the CDR3 is TGTGCCATCAGGGCAGGAGGCCATACAGGGGACGAGCAGTACTTC. Encoded protein: CAIRAGGHTGDEQYF.

This rearrangement joins TRBV9 to TRBJ2-5, with 7 bases fitting TRBD2. J gave up 5 bases and V 2 bases, and 12 bases lay outside the gene matches. Per germline, CDR1 SGDLS and CDR2 YYNGEE. The CDR3 contains 16 residues. The CDR3 region is CASSVGEGLSPETQYF. As DNA, the CDR3 is TGTGCCAGCAGCGTTGGGGAGGGGTTGAGTCCGGAGACCCAGTACTTC.

The rearrangement joins TRBV2 to TRBJ1-4, with D possibly matching TRBD1 (6 bases). In germline, CDR1 is SNHLY, CDR2 FYNNEI. Trimming took 6 bases from V and 6 from J, leaving 14 bases between them. This CDR3 has 14 amino acids. Written as DNA, the CDR3 is TGTGCCAGCAGGGGGGGGCAGGCGGATGAAAAACTGTTTTTT. It yields the protein CASRGGQADEKLFF.